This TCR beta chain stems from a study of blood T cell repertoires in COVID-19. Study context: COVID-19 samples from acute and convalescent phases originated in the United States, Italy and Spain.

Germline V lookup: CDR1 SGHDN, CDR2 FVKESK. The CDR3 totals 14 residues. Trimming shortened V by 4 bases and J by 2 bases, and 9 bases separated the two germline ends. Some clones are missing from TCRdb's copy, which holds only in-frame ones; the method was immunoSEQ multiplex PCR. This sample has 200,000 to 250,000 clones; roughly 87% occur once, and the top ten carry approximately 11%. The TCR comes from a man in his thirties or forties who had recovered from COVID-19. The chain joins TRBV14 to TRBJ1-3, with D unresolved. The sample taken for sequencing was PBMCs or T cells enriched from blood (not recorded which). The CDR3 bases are TGTGCCAGCAGCCTAGCAGTAACTGGAAACACCATATATTTT. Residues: CASSLAVTGNTIYF.